This T cell receptor (beta chain) emerged from a study of identical twins. This clonotype was seen more than once but under ten times. Its antigen is unidentified. In TCRdb, the 5' RACE reads were re-called with MiXCR into one record per CDR3 protein. This sample has 500,000 to 650,000 distinct CDR3 sequences; under 8.5% occur once, and the top ten carry 1.6%. The CDR3 covers 15 residues. Germline V CDR1 and CDR2: MNHNS, SASEGT. Trimming removed 4 bases from V and 0 bases from J, with 11 bases in between. The study's findings and limits: Abundant cord blood beta clonotypes carried fewer insertions; memory repertoires showed none.

The data were also submitted as part of a second study, on yellow fever vaccine responses in identical twins.

The sample taken for sequencing was PBMCs. The sequence derives from a woman aged 18-29 years in good health. The chain employs TRBV6-1 and TRBJ2-3; D is perhaps TRBD1 (6 bases). CDR3 amino acids: CASSADRTSTDTQYF. CDR3 coding DNA: TGTGCCAGCAGTGCCGACAGGACTAGCACAGATACGCAGTATTTT.